The present TCR beta chain was sequenced within a study of T cell responses to AZD1222 COVID-19 vaccine. Remarks on this clone: Its specificity is unknown.

Data came from immunoSEQ multiplex PCR; TCRdb stores just in-frame clones and leaves some out. The sample lists 110,000 to 150,000 clones, 80% to 90% occurring once. Germline assignment: CDR1 MDHEN and CDR2 SYDVKM. This CDR3 contains 20 residues. V lost 5 bases and J lost 4; bases outside the gene matches: 15. Overall study results and limits: Vaccination with two AZD1222 doses was followed by a rise in Spike-specific TCR breadth and depth. Sampled repertoires all dated from after the peak T cell response. White British donors predominated, females outnumbered males, and clonal diversity was possibly underestimated.

This chain uses TRBV28 with TRBJ2-1, with 15 nucleotides matching TRBD2. The clonotype was recovered from an adult in good health. Specimen: peripheral blood, collected on day 0 of AZD1222 vaccination. The CDR3: CASSTYTGTSGGLNYNEQFF. The DNA for the CDR3 is TGTGCCAGCAGTACATATACCGGGACTAGCGGGGGGCTAAATTACAATGAGCAGTTCTTC.